The 16 T cell receptor beta chains listed next were all sequenced from one sample in a study of T cells in Graves' hyperthyroidism and ophthalmopathy. Amplified TCR beta CDR3 regions came from RNA transcripts. HTBI primers were employed in a first-round RT-PCR of the TCR CDR3. TCRdb processed the multiplex PCR reads anew with MiXCR; each CDR3 protein has one entry. The sample shows about 330,000 distinct CDR3 sequences, around 15% of them seen only once. The sequenced material came from blood. These receptors came from a woman between 35 and 50 years old with Graves' ophthalmopathy.

The rearrangement links TRBV9 to TRBJ1-4; D perhaps matches TRBD1 (5 bases). Germline V gene data show CDR1 as SGDLS and CDR2 as YYNGEE. The CDR3 runs to 15 residues. V was shortened by 4 bases and J by 3 bases, with 13 bases between the two germline ends. The CDR3 here is CASSPGLGANEKLFF. CDR3 DNA: TGTGCCAGCAGCCCCGGGTTGGGGGCTAATGAAAAACTGTTTTTT.

This clonotype was found many times. The CDR3 loop is CASSLGEGGTEAFF. The CDR3 DNA reads as TGTGCCAGCAGCTTAGGGGAGGGGGGCACTGAAGCTTTCTTT. The rearrangement joins TRBV13 to TRBJ1-1, with a possible D match to TRBD1 (6 bases). Trimming cost V 0 bases and J 4 bases, with 9 bases left between them. Germline V gives CDR1 PRHDT, CDR2 FYEKMQ (reference sequence). The CDR3 is 14 residues long.

The chain carries TRBV4-2 and TRBJ2-5; tentatively, D is TRBD1 (5 bases). This CDR3 comprises 16 residues. V lost 1 base and J 1 base, leaving 13 bases between the germline ends. Germline values: CDR1 LGHNA, CDR2 YNFKEQ. CDR3 DNA: TGTGCCAGCAGCCAAGGTTCGACAGCGAGCCAAGAGACCCAGTACTTC. This codes for CASSQGSTASQETQYF.

This clonotype was recorded many times. The genes are TRBV6-1 and TRBJ2-5, with 7 bases matching TRBD2. The CDR3 extends over 14 amino acids. J lost 1 base, V lost 6 bases, and 5 bases had no gene match. In germline, CDR1 is MNHNS, CDR2 SASEGT. CDR3 protein: CASRGGWGQETQYF. In DNA form, the CDR3 reads TGTGCCAGCAGGGGGGGGTGGGGCCAAGAGACCCAGTACTTC.

This clonotype came up many times. This chain connects TRBV20-1 to TRBJ2-1; D gene unclear. The CDR3 sequence is 11 residues long. CDR1 is DFQATT, CDR2 SNEGSKA, per germline (reference sequence). With 5 bases removed from V and 4 bases from J, the gap between germline ends came to 6 bases. The CDR3 reads CSAPFYNEQFF. CDR3 nucleotide sequence: TGCAGTGCTCCTTTTTACAATGAGCAGTTCTTC.

There are many counts of this clonotype. The chain uses TRBV27 and TRBJ1-1; TRBD1 agrees at 8 bases. Trimming took 3 bases from V and 4 from J; bases not matched to a gene: 10. Germline assignment: CDR1 MNHEY and CDR2 SMNVEV (reference sequence). This CDR3 region has 16 residues. This CDR3 reads CASSLDRVVGGTEAFF. CDR3 bases: TGTGCCAGCAGTTTGGACAGGGTTGTTGGTGGCACTGAAGCTTTCTTT.

The CDR3 is CSASAPIWGTGTEAFF. DNA of the CDR3: TGCAGTGCTAGTGCCCCTATATGGGGGACTGGGACTGAAGCTTTCTTT. The chain has TRBV20-1 and TRBJ1-1, with D perhaps matching TRBD1 (5 bases). V was trimmed by 3 bases and J by 5 bases, leaving 22 bases between them. Germline values: CDR1 DFQATT, CDR2 SNEGSKA (reference sequence). The CDR3 is 16 residues long.

The chain carries TRBV18 and TRBJ2-3; the match to TRBD1 covers 9 bases. The CDR3 is made up of 16 amino acids. The V gene's germline CDR1 is KGHSH and CDR2 LQKENI. The ends lost 1 base at V and 0 bases at J; junction bases unmatched: 2. This CDR3 is CASSPLDRGSTDTQYF. The CDR3 region has the DNA TGTGCCAGCTCACCACTGGACAGGGGTAGCACAGATACGCAGTATTTT.

The table lists this clonotype with a few counts. V is TRBV4-1 and J is TRBJ1-2; D may be TRBD1 (6 bases). This CDR3 has 14 residues. Per the germline V gene, CDR1 is MGHRA and CDR2 is YSYEKL. Deletions cut 1 base from V and 4 bases from J, with 10 bases between. The CDR3, as DNA: TGCGCCAGCAGCCAAGCCCAGGGGATCTATGGCTACACCTTC. Encoded protein: CASSQAQGIYGYTF.

This clonotype appeared many times. The rearrangement joins TRBV6-1 to TRBJ2-1; D is undetermined. The length of the CDR3 is 11 residues. Germline V gives CDR1 MNHNS, CDR2 SASEGT. Trimming removed 5 bases at V and 10 bases at J, with 9 bases between. The CDR3 coding sequence is TGTGCCAGCAGTTACGCGGCAGAGCAGTTCTTC. Its translation: CASSYAAEQFF.

This clonotype was found many times. This rearrangement joins TRBV20-1 to TRBJ2-5, with 8 bases lining up with TRBD2. This CDR3 spans 15 amino acids. Germline CDR1 is DFQATT and CDR2 is SNEGSKA (reference sequence). The trim removed 3 bases at V and 4 bases at J, leaving 10 bases unmatched. The CDR3 DNA is TGCAGTGCTAGCGGGAGGGCCGGGTCTGGAGAGACCCAGTACTTC. This gives the protein CSASGRAGSGETQYF.

The chain links TRBV29-1 to TRBJ1-1; D gene ambiguous. This CDR3 is built from 12 residues. Germline V gene lookup returns CDR1 SQVTM and CDR2 ANQGSEA. Trimming pared 5 bases from V and 0 bases from J, leaving 7 bases between. The chain's CDR3 is CSVSEMNTEAFF. The DNA of the CDR3 is TGCAGCGTTTCGGAGATGAACACTGAAGCTTTCTTT. The complete variable domain, with remaining parts taken from reference TRBV29-1 and TRBJ1-1, reads SAVISQKPSRDICQRGTSLTIQCQVDSQVTMMFWYRQQPGQSLTLIATANQGSEATYESGFVIDKFPISRPNLTFSTLTVSNMSPEDSSIYLCSVSEMNTEAFFGQGTRLTVV.

This clonotype has a count of ten or more. The V and J genes are TRBV10-3 and TRBJ2-1, with D perhaps TRBD2 (5 bases). Germline V lookup: CDR1 ENHRY, CDR2 SYGVKD. This CDR3 is built from 14 residues. V shed 4 bases and J shed 7 bases, with 14 bases lying between them. The CDR3 nucleotides read TGTGCCATCAGTGCCAGGACTCGGATGAATGAGCAGTTCTTC. Translation: CAISARTRMNEQFF.

Ten or more counts support this clonotype. The rearrangement uses TRBV12-5 and TRBJ2-3; D is possibly TRBD1 or TRBD2 (6 bases each). The length of the CDR3 is 14 residues. Looked up from germline, CDR1 is LGHNT and CDR2 is FRNRAP. V dropped 1 base and J dropped 6 bases, with 11 bases sitting between them. Here the CDR3 reads CASGLGGASDTQYF. In DNA, the CDR3 is TGTGCTAGTGGTTTGGGGGGGGCGTCGGATACGCAGTATTTT.

The chain employs TRBV3-1 and TRBJ2-5; TRBD2 matches at 16 bases. Germline assignment: CDR1 LGHDT and CDR2 YNNKEL (reference sequence). The CDR3 runs to 18 residues. V lost 4 bases, J lost 5 bases, and 10 bases stayed unmatched. The chain's CDR3 is CASSPQGLAGGYAETQYF. DNA for the CDR3: TGTGCCAGCAGCCCCCAGGGACTAGCGGGAGGGTATGCGGAGACCCAGTACTTC.

This chain connects TRBV28 to TRBJ2-7, with no clear D. Germline values: CDR1 MDHEN, CDR2 SYDVKM. V lost 5 bases and J lost 4, with 15 bases in between. This CDR3 region has 14 residues. This CDR3 is CASSPKISTYEQYF. The CDR3 coding sequence is TGTGCCAGCAGTCCCAAAATCTCCACTTACGAGCAGTACTTC. The whole variable domain, filled in from reference TRBV28 and TRBJ2-7, reads DVKVTQSSRYLVKRTGEKVFLECVQDMDHENMFWYRQDPGLGLRLIYFSYDVKMKEKGDIPEGYSVSREKKERFSLILESASTNQTSMYLCASSPKISTYEQYFGPGTRLTVT.